The sequence of this TCR beta chain was determined in a study of blood T cell repertoires in COVID-19 (dated by TCRdb to about 2020). The study in broad terms: The collaborator samples originated in the United States, Italy and Spain and spanned the acute and convalescent phases of COVID-19. The prospective study material was composed of cDNA or gDNA derived from T cells, B-cell-depleted T cells, or PBMCs. Deeply sampled blood TCRbeta repertoires from subjects exposed to, actively infected with, or recovered from COVID-19 were included in the dataset. The repertoires were made available in a free public database intended to serve as a resource for research on the immune response to SARS-CoV-2. Samples came from the ongoing ImmuneRACE study (first 160 participants) plus 1,254 subjects from 6 global collaborators. Sample metadata almost always included a de-identified subject ID, COVID-19 status, age in years and sex. Where available, HLA class I and class II types were taken from metadata supplied by the sample provider and were not determined by assay-based typing. Here is what the overall study found, with its caveats: Clinical and demographic metadata were provided uncurated, with the amount varying by source and participant.

TCRbeta CDR3 regions were amplified from genomic DNA using the immunoSEQ Assay, a bias-controlled multiplex PCR. On the authors' methods: The number of nucleated cells in each sample was estimated from the amplification of reference gene primers within the assay. To quantify the absolute abundance of each unique TCRbeta CDR3 rearrangement, sequence reads were collapsed and filtered. For each sample, productive Simpson clonality was calculated by taking the square root of Simpson's diversity index across productive rearrangements. In TCRdb, the immuneACCESS table is reduced to in-frame sequences with V and J assigned. These tables do not hold every clone; where another copy was compared, an unresolved V gene accounts for under half, and the others remain unexplained. The DNA was the basis for D and trimming; V, J and clone size are from that table. The sample contains a few hundred thousand clones, just under 90% of them found a single time. 1.2% of the sample comes from the top ten.

About this clone itself: The specificity of this receptor is unknown. Base qualities are not provided; no much larger clone lies one nucleotide away.

Enrolling through a virtual design, the prospective study's participants ranged in age from roughly 18 to 90 years and lived across 24 United States geographic areas. In the prospective study, participants were assigned to cohorts based on the clinical history participants reported in a screening survey and a study questionnaire. Recovered participants in ImmuneRACE Cohort 3 were defined as having two consecutive negative NP/OP PCR tests, clearance from a healthcare professional, or resolution of symptoms. In the prospective study, whole blood, serum and a nasopharyngeal or oropharyngeal swab were collected from each participant by mobile phlebotomists. Over a roughly 2-month period, participants in the prospective study had the option of providing additional blood draws and questionnaires. Before DNA extraction, blood samples from the prospective study were shipped at room temperature or frozen.

The V end loses 0 bases and the J end loses 1 base, and a stretch of 15 bases separates them. The CDR3 has 17 amino acids, counting the end cysteine and phenylalanine. Only CDR3 DNA remains: 51 bases, in frame from the first base. The germline V gene (reference sequence) gives CDR1 as LGHDT and CDR2 as YNNKEL. The receptor was derived from a man aged 30-40 years who had recovered from COVID-19. The material sequenced was PBMCs or T cells enriched from blood (not recorded which). The chain was built from TRBV3-1 (or the pseudogene TRBV3-2) and TRBJ1-2, and possibly TRBD1, on 5 matching bases. The CDR3 has the sequence CASSQDLGRVINYGYTF. The DNA sequence is TGTGCCAGCAGCCAAGATTTGGGCAGGGTAATTAACTATGGCTACACCTTC.